This T cell receptor (beta chain) was sequenced for a study of STAT3 mutations in large granular lymphocyte leukemia. Study-level background: Roughly half the longitudinally sequenced T-LGLL patients had canonical STAT3 mutations. More than half of T-LGLL patients received immunosuppressive therapy.

The germline gives CDR1 MNHEY, CDR2 SMNVEV (reference sequence). This CDR3 region has 14 residues. The V gene end was trimmed by 7 bases and the J gene end by 0 bases; junction bases not matched to a gene: 6. This clone was seen a handful of times. Its antigen remains unknown. TCRdb's copy holds only in-frame clones and misses some; the assay was immunoSEQ multiplex PCR. The repertoire holds roughly 1,800 clones, with 55% as singletons. The study, taken as a whole, reports: Every T-LGLL patient had at least one immunodominant TCRbeta clonotype. In several patients, dominant TCR clone burden exceeded STAT3 mutant burden, suggesting STAT3 mutation arose secondarily.

Input material: peripheral blood mononuclear cells. The chain joins TRBV27 to TRBJ2-7, with 7 nucleotides matching TRBD2. This TCR was sampled from a man aged 60-69 years with T-cell large granular lymphocyte leukemia. Some clones in this sample may be carry-over from other donors' samples. As DNA, the CDR3 is TGTGCCAGCATCGGTCTAGCGGCCTCCTACGAGCAGTACTTC. It specifies CASIGLAASYEQYF.